A single sample is the source of the 4 T cell receptor beta chains below, sequenced in a study of response to subunit inactivated influenza vaccine. TCRdb analysed the RT-PCR reads with MiXCR anew, one entry per CDR3 protein. The sample contains over 300,000 distinct CDR3 sequences, around a fifth of which appear only once. Material: PBMCs from blood, obtained approximately 20 months after vaccination. Receptors were obtained from a man between 50 and 70 years old who received an inactivated influenza vaccine.

This chain uses TRBV25-1 with TRBJ2-7, with 9 positions matching TRBD1. The CDR3 contains 15 residues. Germline-derived CDR1 and CDR2 are MGHDK and SYGVNS. V lost 4 bases and J lost 3; bases outside the gene matches: 7. CDR3 amino acids: CASSVLGQGNYEQYF. In nucleotides, the CDR3 is TGTGCCAGCAGTGTCTTGGGACAGGGAAACTACGAGCAGTACTTC.

In this sample, this clonotype turned up a few times. The chain links TRBV11-1 to TRBJ1-6; D call uncertain. Germline V gene lookup returns CDR1 SGHAT and CDR2 FQDESV (reference sequence). CDR3 length equals 13 residues. V was cut by 1 base and J by 10 bases, with 8 bases left in between. The CDR3 DNA reads TGTGCCAGCAGCTTAGACAGAGAATCACCCCTCCACTTT. Protein sequence: CASSLDRESPLHF.

The chain is built from TRBV28 and TRBJ1-2; the D is unclear. This CDR3 spans 19 amino acids. Germline V gene lookup returns CDR1 MDHEN and CDR2 SYDVKM. Trimming removed 3 bases from V and 3 bases from J, with 26 bases in between. The CDR3 coding sequence is TGTGCCAGCAGTTTTTCAGGTGCGTGGTACACCCAACACCACTATGGCTACACCTTC. Amino acids: CASSFSGAWYTQHHYGYTF.

This clonotype has just a few counts. The V gene is TRBV30, the J gene TRBJ1-1, with 7 bases aligning to TRBD1. Germline CDR1 is GTSNPN and CDR2 is SVGIG (reference sequence). Germline trimming cut 3 bases from V and 4 bases from J; bases unmatched to any gene: 8. CDR3 length: 14 residues. CDR3 coding DNA: TGTGCCTGGAGCGTGACAGGGCGAGGCACTGAAGCTTTCTTT. Its protein is CAWSVTGRGTEAFF.